The 30 T cell receptor beta chains reported below all come from one sample, sequenced in a study of regulatory T cells in long-lasting Graves disease. Sequencing libraries for TCR beta were prepared with iRepertoire HTBI primers and Arm-PCR of CDR3 regions. TCRdb re-called the multiplex PCR reads through MiXCR, storing one row per CDR3 protein. The sample has a few hundred thousand distinct CDR3 sequences, 15% to 20% seen once. Time point reported: newly diagnosed GD, antithyroid drugs for less than 3 months. The TCR library was made from RNA extracted from PBMCs. This sample also appeared in a second study, on T cells in Graves' hyperthyroidism and ophthalmopathy.

Sequencing used peripheral blood mononuclear cells (PBMCs), obtained at new diagnosis, from a patient treated with antithyroid drugs. These receptors all come from a man aged 35-49 years with Graves disease.

This clonotype was seen more than once but under ten times. Its ends do not fully match the called genes, so a read error is possible. The chain links TRBV4-1 to TRBJ2-7, with D possibly matching TRBD1 (5 bases). The germline V gene encodes CDR1 MGHRA and CDR2 YSYEKL. The CDR3 totals 17 residues. DNA of the CDR3: TGCGCCAGCAACCAAATCGCAGGGATTTTTAGCTCCTACGAGCAGTACTTC. It specifies CASNQIAGIFSSYEQYF.

The chain carries TRBV12-3 or TRBV12-4 and TRBJ1-4; D not certain. CDR3 length equals 12 residues. Trimming stripped 3 bases from V and 10 bases from J, with 9 bases between. CDR3 sequence: CASSLEGLKLFF. The DNA of the CDR3 is TGTGCCAGCAGTTTGGAAGGGTTAAAACTGTTTTTT.

V and J are TRBV9 and TRBJ2-1; D is ambiguous. Germline CDR1 is SGDLS and CDR2 is YYNGEE. Trimming removed 1 base from V and 0 bases from J, with 8 bases in between. This CDR3 is 15 amino acids long. The CDR3 protein is CASSVNLGSYNEQFF. The CDR3 DNA is TGTGCCAGCAGCGTAAATCTGGGCTCCTACAATGAGCAGTTCTTC. The whole variable domain, remainder taken from reference TRBV9 and TRBJ2-1, is DSGVTQTPKHLITATGQRVTLRCSPRSGDLSVYWYQQSLDQGLQFLIQYYNGEERAKGNILERFSAQQFPDLHSELNLSSLELGDSALYFCASSVNLGSYNEQFFGPGTRLTVL.

The table lists this clonotype with many counts. The chain links TRBV20-1 to TRBJ2-3; D is undetermined. Trimming shortened V by 6 bases and J by 1 base, and 14 bases separated the two germline ends. The CDR3 totals 14 residues. Germline loops: CDR1 DFQATT, CDR2 SNEGSKA (reference sequence). The CDR3 DNA sequence: TGCAGTGCCCTTCTGAGGCCCCGCACAGATACGCAGTATTTT. Translated, it gives CSALLRPRTDTQYF.

This clonotype was counted a few times. A much larger clonotype is one base distant, so this may be a read error. Because it lacks the conserved phenylalanine or tryptophan at the end, this CDR3 is likely a read error. The chain carries TRBV6-2 or TRBV6-3 and TRBJ2-1; tentative D call: TRBD2 (6 bases). Germline CDR1 reads MNHEY; CDR2 reads SVGEGT. The V gene lost 2 bases and the J gene lost 6 bases, with 8 bases spanning the gap. The CDR3 runs to 13 residues. The CDR3 region has the DNA TGTGCCAGCAGTTACGGGGAGGTCAATGAGCAGTTCCTC. Its translation: CASSYGEVNEQFL.

This clonotype appeared many times. This sequence joins TRBV20-1 and TRBJ2-7; tentatively, D is TRBD1 (5 bases). The V and J ends lost 1 base and 3 bases respectively, with 7 bases between them. The CDR3 covers 12 residues. CDR1 is DFQATT, CDR2 SNEGSKA, per germline (reference sequence). In DNA, the CDR3 is TGCAGTGCTAGAGTGACAGTCTACGAGCAGTACTTC. Protein product: CSARVTVYEQYF.

A word on this clonotype: A far larger clone is one nucleotide away, so this likely arose from a read error. The chain is built from TRBV7-9 and TRBJ2-5; D call uncertain. CDR3 length: 11 amino acids. The V gene lost 3 bases and the J gene lost 11 bases, with 10 bases spanning the gap. Germline assignment: CDR1 SEHNR and CDR2 FQNEAQ (reference sequence). CDR3: CASSFLHEQYF. CDR3 nucleotide sequence: TGTGCCAGCAGCTTTCTCCATGAGCAGTACTTC.

This clonotype was counted many times. The chain combines TRBV7-2 with TRBJ2-7, with D maybe TRBD1 (6 bases). The CDR3 length is 14 residues. The germline V gene has CDR1 SGHTA and CDR2 FQGNSA. V dropped 5 bases and J dropped 5 bases, with 16 bases sitting between them. The CDR3 reads CASSPWTVKDEQYF. The CDR3 DNA is TGTGCCAGCAGCCCTTGGACAGTTAAGGACGAGCAGTACTTC.

Worth noting for this clonotype: This sequence may be a read error, since a much larger clone differs from it by one base. V gene TRBV12-3 or TRBV12-4 combines with J gene TRBJ2-3; TRBD2 might be the D (6 bases). Trimming stripped 5 bases from V and 0 bases from J, with 12 bases between. CDR3 length: 15 residues. CDR3 protein: CASSPHRGSTDTQYF. The CDR3 nucleotides are TGTGCCAGCAGTCCCCACCGGGGGAGCACAGATACGCAGTATTTT.

This clonotype occurred many times. This chain connects TRBV4-1 to TRBJ1-6; D call uncertain. Per germline, CDR1 MGHRA and CDR2 YSYEKL. This CDR3 has 17 residues. Trimming stripped 4 bases from V and 9 bases from J, with 22 bases between. CDR3 protein: CASSLSAPLFGFSPLHF. The CDR3 nucleotides are TGCGCCAGCAGCCTGAGCGCCCCTTTATTTGGTTTTTCACCCCTCCACTTT.

This clonotype occurred many times. The chain links TRBV20-1 to TRBJ1-1; D uncertain. V was trimmed by 0 bases and J by 10 bases, leaving 12 bases between them. CDR1 is DFQATT, CDR2 SNEGSKA, per germline (reference sequence). This CDR3 spans 12 amino acids. The CDR3 loop is CSARDSMGRAFF. CDR3 DNA sequence: TGCAGTGCTAGAGACAGCATGGGCAGAGCTTTCTTT.

This clonotype was seen many times. The V gene is TRBV2, the J gene TRBJ2-3; TRBD1 agrees at 9 bases. CDR3 length equals 13 residues. Germline V gives CDR1 SNHLY, CDR2 FYNNEI. With 6 bases clipped from V and 6 bases from J, the junction kept 4 bases outside the gene matches. Here the CDR3 DNA reads TGTGCCAGCAGGACAGGGGGAAGGGATACGCAGTATTTT. Its protein is CASRTGGRDTQYF.

The table lists this clonotype with many counts. This chain connects TRBV12-3 or TRBV12-4 to TRBJ1-2, with unresolved D. The germline V and J ends were trimmed by 6 bases and 2 bases, with 10 bases remaining between them. CDR3 length: 13 amino acids. The CDR3 is CASSLALNYGYTF. The CDR3 coding sequence is TGTGCCAGCAGCTTGGCCCTAAACTATGGCTACACCTTC.

Many counts were recorded for this clonotype. The J gene is TRBJ1-2, the V gene TRBV20-1, with D tentatively TRBD1 (5 bases). There are 14 residues in the CDR3. CDR1 and CDR2 (germline): DFQATT, SNEGSKA (reference sequence). Trimming cost V 0 bases and J 8 bases, with 16 bases left between them. In nucleotides, the CDR3 is TGCAGTGCTAGAGACGGCAGCCGCGGGGGAGGCTACACCTTC. Amino acid sequence: CSARDGSRGGGYTF.

This clonotype was picked up a small number of times. This chain links TRBV20-1 with TRBJ2-1, with 12 bases aligning to TRBD1. From germline, CDR1 is DFQATT and CDR2 SNEGSKA (reference sequence). J gave up 9 bases and V 4 bases, and 7 bases lay outside the gene matches. This CDR3 comprises 14 residues. The CDR3 loop is CSATPGQGALEQFF. CDR3 DNA: TGCAGTGCTACTCCGGGACAGGGGGCGCTTGAGCAGTTCTTC.

On this clonotype: A read error is likely here: a far larger clone is one base away. CDR3 amino acids: CASSKTSTTSTGELFF. CDR3 sequence (DNA): TGTGCCAGCAGTAAGACTAGTACGACGAGCACCGGGGAGCTGTTTTTT. The chain is built from TRBV6-1 and TRBJ2-2; a weak D match, TRBD2 (6 bases). Trimming removed 5 bases at V and 4 bases at J, with 17 bases between. The CDR3 runs 16 residues. CDR1 and CDR2 from the germline V gene are MNHNS and SASEGT.

This clonotype has a count of ten or more. The chain recombines TRBV2 with TRBJ2-7; 7 bases line up with TRBD1. The CDR3 has 14 residues. Germline trimming cut 4 bases from V and 4 bases from J; bases unmatched to any gene: 7. Germline V gives CDR1 SNHLY, CDR2 FYNNEI. The CDR3 DNA sequence: TGTGCCAGCAGTGGACAGGGAAGGCGATACGAGCAGTACTTC. Encoded protein: CASSGQGRRYEQYF. The full variable domain, in which reference TRBV2 and TRBJ2-7 provide the parts outside the CDR3, is EPEVTQTPSHQVTQMGQEVILRCVPISNHLYFYWYRQILGQKVEFLVSFYNNEISEKSEIFDDQFSVERPDGSNFTLKIRSTKLEDSAMYFCASSGQGRRYEQYFGPGTRLTVT.

The V and J genes are TRBV2 and TRBJ1-5, with D unclear. The ends were cut back, 1 base at V and 1 base at J, with 8 bases in the middle. The CDR3 is made up of 15 amino acids. Germline CDR1 and CDR2: SNHLY and FYNNEI. The DNA of the CDR3 is TGTGCCAGCAGTGAAGTCGTTGCAAGCAATCAGCCCCAGCATTTT. Translating it yields CASSEVVASNQPQHF.

The CDR3 DNA is TGTGCCAGCAGCAGGCAGGGTTTGGCTAACTATGGCTACACCTTC. Its protein product is CASSRQGLANYGYTF. V gene TRBV5-5 combines with J gene TRBJ1-2; D may be TRBD1 (5 bases). CDR1 SGHKS and CDR2 YYEKEE come from the germline V gene (reference sequence). The CDR3 loop spans 15 amino acids. V was clipped by 4 bases and J by 0 bases, with 13 bases between them. The full variable domain, its missing parts supplied by reference TRBV5-5 and TRBJ1-2, is DAGVTQSPTHLIKTRGQQVTLRCSPISGHKSVSWYQQVLGQGPQFIFQYYEKEERGRGNFPDRFSARQFPNYSSELNVNALLLGDSALYLCASSRQGLANYGYTFGSGTRLTVV.

This clonotype occurred many times. The chain employs TRBV7-9 and TRBJ2-3; 7 bases align to TRBD1. V was clipped by 6 bases and J by 1 base; unmatched bases: 13. Germline values: CDR1 SEHNR, CDR2 FQNEAQ (reference sequence). This CDR3 has 17 residues. CDR3: CASRPQPKGAGTDTQYF. In DNA form, the CDR3 reads TGTGCCAGCAGACCGCAACCCAAGGGGGCCGGCACAGATACGCAGTATTTT.

V gene TRBV24-1 combines with J gene TRBJ2-3, with 8 bases identical to TRBD1. The CDR3 runs 16 residues. CDR1 KGHDR and CDR2 SFDVKD come from the germline V gene. V lost 3 bases, J lost 5 bases, and 9 bases stayed unmatched. This CDR3 reads CATSDAGTGQLDTQYF. CDR3 DNA: TGTGCCACCAGTGATGCCGGGACAGGCCAATTAGATACGCAGTATTTT.

This clonotype was counted ten times or more. The V gene is TRBV11-2, the J gene TRBJ2-7, with D possibly being TRBD2 (5 bases). From germline, CDR1 is SGHAT and CDR2 FQNNGV. With 1 base removed from V and 4 bases from J, the gap between germline ends came to 14 bases. The CDR3 is made up of 15 amino acids. The CDR3 loop is CASSLAGGAVYEQYF. Written as DNA, the CDR3 is TGTGCCAGCAGCTTAGCCGGAGGAGCGGTTTACGAGCAGTACTTC.

J is TRBJ1-1 and V is TRBV9; D perhaps matches TRBD1 (5 bases). V gave up 4 bases and J gave up 3 bases, with 13 bases separating them. In germline, CDR1 is SGDLS, CDR2 YYNGEE. CDR3 length: 14 amino acids. As DNA, the CDR3 is TGTGCCAGCAGCCTTGGGGGGTTGGACACTGAAGCTTTCTTT. It translates to CASSLGGLDTEAFF.

This clonotype was seen at least ten times. V gene TRBV2 combines with J gene TRBJ1-3; tentative D call: TRBD1 (5 bases). CDR1 and CDR2 (germline): SNHLY, FYNNEI. Trimming took off 5 bases at V and 3 bases at J, with 17 bases between the two ends. The CDR3 is 16 residues long. CDR3 region: CASSPLQGGDGNTIYF. As DNA, the CDR3 is TGTGCCAGCAGTCCTCTCCAGGGAGGCGATGGAAACACCATATATTTT.

This clonotype was recorded many times. The rearrangement links TRBV28 to TRBJ2-3, with D unclear. Per germline, CDR1 MDHEN and CDR2 SYDVKM. The CDR3 consists of 12 residues. Trimming left V 6 bases short and J 2 bases short, with 6 bases between. The CDR3 DNA reads TGTGCCAGCAGGTCTTCCACAGATACGCAGTATTTT. The encoded protein is CASRSSTDTQYF.

This clonotype was counted ten times or more. The CDR3 spells CASSEENRVYGYTF. CDR3 sequence (DNA): TGTGCCAGCAGTGAAGAGAACAGAGTCTATGGCTACACCTTC. The rearrangement links TRBV6-1 to TRBJ1-2; D not resolved. Germline values: CDR1 MNHNS, CDR2 SASEGT. Trimming shortened V by 1 base and J by 4 bases, and 10 bases separated the two germline ends. This CDR3 is 14 amino acids long.

The CDR3 loop is CASSLSSDPKGRNTEAFF. CDR3 in DNA: TGTGCCAGCAGCTTAAGTTCGGACCCGAAAGGCAGGAACACTGAAGCTTTCTTT. This chain joins TRBV7-3 and TRBJ1-1; D is ambiguous. This CDR3 comprises 18 residues. Trimming took off 1 base at V and 1 base at J, with 19 bases between the two ends. In germline, CDR1 is SGHTA, CDR2 FQGTGA.

This clonotype appeared many times. The chain employs TRBV24-1 and TRBJ2-3; 10 bases are a match to TRBD1. CDR3 size: 15 residues. CDR1 and CDR2 (germline): KGHDR, SFDVKD. Trimming took 1 base from V and 7 from J; bases not matched to a gene: 4. In nucleotides, the CDR3 is TGTGCCACCAGTGATTTAGGGGACAGGGGCTATACGCAGTATTTT. It is translated as CATSDLGDRGYTQYF.

The chain employs TRBV20-1 and TRBJ2-1; D is perhaps TRBD2 (6 bases). CDR1 and CDR2 from the germline V gene are DFQATT and SNEGSKA (reference sequence). The CDR3 has 15 amino acids. With 0 bases removed from V and 4 bases from J, the gap between germline ends came to 13 bases. For the CDR3, the DNA is TGCAGTGCTAGAGATTCAGGAGGGCTATACAATGAGCAGTTCTTC. This sequence encodes CSARDSGGLYNEQFF.

The chain couples TRBV4-1 to TRBJ2-7, with 11 bases identical to TRBD1. The germline gives CDR1 MGHRA, CDR2 YSYEKL. The length of the CDR3 is 16 residues. Losses at the gene ends were 1 base for V and 6 bases for J; bases not matched to a gene: 8. CDR3 DNA sequence: TGCGCCAGCAGCCAAGTAACCGGGACAGGGGGTTTCGAGCAGTACTTC. It encodes CASSQVTGTGGFEQYF.